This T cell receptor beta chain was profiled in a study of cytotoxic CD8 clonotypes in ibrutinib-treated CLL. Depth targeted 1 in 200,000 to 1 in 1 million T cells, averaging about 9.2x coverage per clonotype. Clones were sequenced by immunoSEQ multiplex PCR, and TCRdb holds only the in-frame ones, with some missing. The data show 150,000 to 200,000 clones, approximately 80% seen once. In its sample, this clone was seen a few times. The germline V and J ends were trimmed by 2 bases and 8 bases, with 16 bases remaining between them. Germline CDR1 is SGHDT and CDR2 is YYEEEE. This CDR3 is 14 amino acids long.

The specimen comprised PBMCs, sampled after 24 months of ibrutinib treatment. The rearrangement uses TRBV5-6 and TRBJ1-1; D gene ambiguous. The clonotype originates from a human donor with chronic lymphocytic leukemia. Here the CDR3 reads CASSFLGWAQEAFF. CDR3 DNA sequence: TGTGCCAGCAGCTTCCTCGGGTGGGCCCAAGAAGCTTTCTTT.